Listed here are 14 T cell receptor beta chains from one sample, sequenced in a study of T-cell memory formation after mild COVID-19. TCRdb re-derived calls from the 5' RACE reads in MiXCR, one entry per CDR3 protein. The table records 220,000 or so distinct CDR3 sequences, over 7.5% of them present only once. Sequencing input: PBMCs or a T cell subset sorted from them (not recorded which). The receptors shown here come from a man younger than 30 who had mild COVID-19 (a few samples of this study predate the infection). Cell type and time point are not known.

In its sample, this clonotype was seen a few times. The chain employs TRBV28 and TRBJ1-2, with D unclear. Trimming left V 9 bases short and J 7 bases short, with 18 bases between. CDR1 is MDHEN and CDR2 is SYDVKM in the germline V gene. This CDR3 region has 13 residues. In DNA, the CDR3 is TGTGCCAGTAGACCGGAGCCCCTCCGTGGCTACACCTTC. This codes for CASRPEPLRGYTF.

This clonotype was observed at least ten times. This chain links TRBV5-1 with TRBJ2-3; D unresolved. Trimming left V 2 bases short and J 3 bases short, with 10 bases between. Looked up from germline, CDR1 is SGHRS and CDR2 is YFSETQ. The CDR3 is 14 residues long. The CDR3 loop is CASSFGETTDTQYF. The CDR3 DNA sequence: TGCGCCAGCAGCTTCGGAGAAACTACAGATACGCAGTATTTT.

This clonotype was seen a few times. The chain has TRBV12-5 and TRBJ2-3; a weak D match, TRBD1 (7 bases). Trimming shortened V by 0 bases and J by 6 bases, and 16 bases separated the two germline ends. Germline V CDR1 and CDR2: LGHNT, FRNRAP. CDR3 length equals 16 residues. The CDR3 here is CASGLVLGGGWDTQYF. CDR3 in DNA: TGTGCTAGTGGTTTGGTACTTGGAGGGGGCTGGGATACGCAGTATTTT. Full variable domain (remainder filled in from reference TRBV12-5 and TRBJ2-3): DARVTQTPRHKVTEMGQEVTMRCQPILGHNTVFWYRQTMMQGLELLAYFRNRAPLDDSGMPKDRFSAEMPDATLATLKIQPSEPRDSAVYFCASGLVLGGGWDTQYFGPGTRLTVL.

This chain connects TRBV7-2 to TRBJ1-3, with 7 bases lining up with TRBD1. This CDR3 comprises 17 residues. Germline trimming cut 0 bases from V and 1 base from J; bases unmatched to any gene: 6. CDR1 and CDR2 from the germline V gene are SGHTA and FQGNSA. CDR3 in DNA: TGTGCCAGCAGCTTAGCGCCAGGGGGAGTTTCTGGAAACACCATATATTTT. Protein: CASSLAPGGVSGNTIYF.

Only a few counts were recorded for this clonotype. The CDR3 bases are TGTGCCACCAGTGAGTCGCACCTGGGACAGGATGAACCCGGGGAGCTGTTTTTT. As protein: CATSESHLGQDEPGELFF. V is TRBV24-1 and J is TRBJ2-2; 8 positions match TRBD1. Germline CDR1 KGHDR, CDR2 SFDVKD. This CDR3 has 18 residues. J gave up 6 bases and V 4 bases, and 15 bases lay outside the gene matches.

The genes are TRBV18 and TRBJ2-3, with D hard to call. With 0 bases removed from V and 5 bases from J, the gap between germline ends came to 3 bases. The length of the CDR3 is 12 residues. Germline V gene sequence: CDR1 KGHSH, CDR2 LQKENI. The CDR3 region has the DNA TGTGCCAGCTCACCACCTCTAGATACGCAGTATTTT. Protein sequence: CASSPPLDTQYF.

The chain is built from TRBV5-1 and TRBJ1-2, with D possibly being TRBD1 (5 bases). The V gene lost 4 bases and the J gene lost 8 bases, with 18 bases spanning the gap. The CDR3 covers 14 residues. From germline, CDR1 is SGHRS and CDR2 YFSETQ. The CDR3 loop is CASSRDGGPYGYTF. In nucleotides, the CDR3 is TGCGCCAGCAGCCGGGACGGAGGGCCCTACGGCTACACCTTC.

V is TRBV29-1 and J is TRBJ2-7, with TRBD1 matching over 7 bases. With V trimmed by 5 bases and J by 6 bases, 10 bases remained unmatched. This CDR3 spans 13 amino acids. Germline lookup yields CDR1 SQVTM and CDR2 ANQGSEA. CDR3 in amino acids: CSVIQVGDSEQYF. The CDR3 DNA reads as TGCAGCGTTATACAGGTAGGGGACAGCGAGCAGTACTTC.

This chain uses TRBV20-1 with TRBJ1-1, with 7 bases aligning to TRBD1. Germline CDR1 reads DFQATT; CDR2 reads SNEGSKA (reference sequence). This CDR3 region has 14 residues. The V gene end was trimmed by 2 bases and the J gene end by 0 bases; junction bases not matched to a gene: 3. CDR3 protein: CSARSQGVNTEAFF. CDR3 bases: TGCAGTGCTAGAAGTCAGGGGGTGAACACTGAAGCTTTCTTT.

This clonotype has a handful of counts. The chain joins TRBV9 to TRBJ1-2; D remains ambiguous. V shed 3 bases and J shed 3 bases, with 9 bases lying between them. The CDR3 extends over 13 amino acids. Germline V gives CDR1 SGDLS, CDR2 YYNGEE. The DNA for the CDR3 is TGTGCCAGCAGCGCGGACGGACACTATGGCTACACCTTC. Its protein is CASSADGHYGYTF.

The sample holds many counts of this clonotype. The gene calls are TRBV6-5 and TRBJ1-3; D gene unclear. This CDR3 contains 16 residues. Germline lookup yields CDR1 MNHEY and CDR2 SVGAGI. V was trimmed by 5 bases and J by 2 bases, leaving 16 bases between them. The CDR3 DNA is TGTGCCAGCAGTCTCAACCGGCCACTGGCTGGAAACACCATATATTTT. Encoded protein: CASSLNRPLAGNTIYF.

This clonotype has just a few counts. The V and J genes are TRBV20-1 and TRBJ2-7, with TRBD1 matching over 8 bases. There are 14 residues in the CDR3. V was clipped by 6 bases and J by 1 base; unmatched bases: 8. The germline V gene has CDR1 DFQATT and CDR2 SNEGSKA (reference sequence). The CDR3 sequence is CSAKPGGPSYEQYF. CDR3 DNA: TGCAGTGCAAAGCCAGGGGGCCCATCCTACGAGCAGTACTTC.

V gene TRBV5-1 combines with J gene TRBJ2-2, with D maybe TRBD1 (6 bases). Germline V lookup: CDR1 SGHRS, CDR2 YFSETQ. Trimming took 4 bases from V and 6 from J, leaving 13 bases between them. The CDR3 length is 14 residues. Here the CDR3 reads CASSPLQGPGELFF. The CDR3, as DNA: TGCGCCAGCAGCCCTTTACAGGGACCCGGGGAGCTGTTTTTT.

This clonotype has ten or more counts. The chain recombines TRBV6-5 with TRBJ1-6; perhaps TRBD1 as D (6 bases). The V and J ends lost 6 bases and 6 bases respectively, with 15 bases between them. In germline, CDR1 is MNHEY, CDR2 SVGAGI. The CDR3 is made up of 15 amino acids. The chain's CDR3 is CASSLSGTSNSPLHF. For the CDR3, the DNA is TGTGCCAGCAGCCTCTCCGGGACAAGTAATTCACCCCTCCACTTT.